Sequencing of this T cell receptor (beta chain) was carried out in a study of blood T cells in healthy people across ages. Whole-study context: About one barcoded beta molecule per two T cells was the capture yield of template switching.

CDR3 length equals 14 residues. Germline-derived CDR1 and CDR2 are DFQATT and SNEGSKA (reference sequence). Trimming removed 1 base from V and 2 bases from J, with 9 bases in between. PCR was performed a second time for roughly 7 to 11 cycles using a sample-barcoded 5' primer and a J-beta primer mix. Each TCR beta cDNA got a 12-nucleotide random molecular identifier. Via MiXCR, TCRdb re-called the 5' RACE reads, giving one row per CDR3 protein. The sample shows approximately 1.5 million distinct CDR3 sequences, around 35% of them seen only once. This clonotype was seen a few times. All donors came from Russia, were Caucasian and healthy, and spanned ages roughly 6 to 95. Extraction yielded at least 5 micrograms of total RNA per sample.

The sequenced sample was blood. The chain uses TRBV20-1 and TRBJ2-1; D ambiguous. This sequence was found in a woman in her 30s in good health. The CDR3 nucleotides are TGCAGTGCTAGAGCTTCAGAAGCCTACAATGAGCAGTTCTTC. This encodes CSARASEAYNEQFF.